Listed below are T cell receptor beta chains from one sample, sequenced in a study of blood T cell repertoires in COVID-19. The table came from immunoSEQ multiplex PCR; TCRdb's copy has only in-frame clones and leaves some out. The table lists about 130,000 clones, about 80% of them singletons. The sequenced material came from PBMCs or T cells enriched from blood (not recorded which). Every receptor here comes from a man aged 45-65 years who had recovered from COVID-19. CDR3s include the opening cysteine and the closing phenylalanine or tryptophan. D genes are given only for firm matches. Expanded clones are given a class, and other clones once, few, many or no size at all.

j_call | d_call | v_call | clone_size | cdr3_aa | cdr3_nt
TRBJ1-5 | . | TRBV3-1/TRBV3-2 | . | CASSQRSQPQHF | TGTGCCAGCAGCCAAAGGAGTCAGCCCCAGCATTTT
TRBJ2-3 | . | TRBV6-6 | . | CASSYSKAGAGDTQYF | TGTGCCAGCAGTTACTCGAAGGCAGGGGCGGGAGATACGCAGTATTTT
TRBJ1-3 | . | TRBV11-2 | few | CASSLSGAGNTIYF | TGTGCCAGCAGCTTATCGGGGGCTGGAAACACCATATATTTT
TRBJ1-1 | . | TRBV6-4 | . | CASRHLSGDTEAFF | TGTGCCAGCAGACACCTGTCCGGGGACACTGAAGCTTTCTTT
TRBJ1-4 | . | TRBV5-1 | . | CASSAQTANEKLFF | TGCGCCAGCAGCGCCCAGACAGCTAATGAAAAACTGTTTTTT
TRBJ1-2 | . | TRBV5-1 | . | CASNPGAQWDYGYTF | TGCGCCAGCAACCCAGGGGCCCAGTGGGACTATGGCTACACCTTC
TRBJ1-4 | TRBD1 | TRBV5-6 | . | CASSPQTGDQEKLFF | TGTGCCAGCAGCCCCCAGACAGGGGATCAAGAAAAACTGTTTTTT
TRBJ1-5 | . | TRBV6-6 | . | CASRQGNSNQPQHF | TGTGCCAGCAGGCAGGGGAATAGCAATCAGCCCCAGCATTTT
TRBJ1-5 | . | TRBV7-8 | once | CASSLVGGPGRQNQPQHF | TGTGCCAGCAGCTTAGTCGGGGGGCCGGGACGCCAAAATCAGCCCCAGCATTTT
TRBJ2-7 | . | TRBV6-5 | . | CASSTTYTYEQYF | TGTGCCAGCAGTACGACATACACCTACGAGCAGTACTTC
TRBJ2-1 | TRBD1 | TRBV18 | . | CASSQTVSGTGQVEQFF | TGTGCCAGCTCACAAACCGTCTCCGGGACAGGGCAGGTTGAGCAGTTCTTC
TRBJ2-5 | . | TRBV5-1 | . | CASSLAGGGETQYF | TGCGCCAGCAGCTTGGCGGGCGGAGGGGAGACCCAGTACTTC
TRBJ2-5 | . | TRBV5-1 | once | CASSPGVGQETQYF | TGCGCCAGCAGCCCGGGGGTCGGTCAAGAGACCCAGTACTTC
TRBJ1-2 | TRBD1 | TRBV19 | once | CASSGFMGDSNGYGYTF | TGTGCCAGTAGTGGTTTCATGGGGGACAGTAATGGATATGGCTACACCTTC
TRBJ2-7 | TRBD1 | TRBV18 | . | CASSPGQGEVAYEQYF | TGTGCCAGCTCACCGGGACAGGGGGAGGTAGCCTACGAGCAGTACTTC
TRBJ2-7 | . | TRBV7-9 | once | CASWVAGYEQYF | TGTGCCAGCTGGGTCGCGGGCTACGAGCAGTACTTC
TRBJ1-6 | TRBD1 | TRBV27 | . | CASGDRGDSPLHF | TGTGCCAGCGGGGACAGGGGAGATTCACCCCTCCACTTT
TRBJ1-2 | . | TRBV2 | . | CASSELTVTNYGYTF | TGTGCCAGCAGTGAATTGACAGTTACTAACTATGGCTACACCTTC
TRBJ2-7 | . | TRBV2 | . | CAIVRGELAYEQYF | TGTGCCATCGTGCGGGGAGAGTTAGCCTACGAGCAGTACTTC
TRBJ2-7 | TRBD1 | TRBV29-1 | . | CSVAGGTGRSYEQYF | TGCAGCGTCGCTGGAGGGACAGGTCGATCCTACGAGCAGTACTTC
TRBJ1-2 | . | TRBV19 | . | CASSITGLSYGYTF | TGTGCCAGTAGTATAACAGGGTTGAGCTATGGCTACACCTTC
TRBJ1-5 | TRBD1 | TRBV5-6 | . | CASSNTATGYSNQPQHF | TGTGCCAGCAGTAATACTGCGACAGGGTATAGCAATCAGCCCCAGCATTTT
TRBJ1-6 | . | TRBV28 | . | CASSLSGLPYNSPLHF | TGTGCCAGCAGTTTGTCAGGGTTACCCTATAATTCACCCCTCCACTTT
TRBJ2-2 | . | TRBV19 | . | CASTVRLSNTGELFF | TGTGCCAGTACGGTCAGACTATCGAACACCGGGGAGCTGTTTTTT
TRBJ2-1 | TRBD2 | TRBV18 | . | CASSPSLGGGLSEQFF | TGTGCCAGCTCACCCAGTTTAGGCGGGGGGCTCAGTGAGCAGTTCTTC
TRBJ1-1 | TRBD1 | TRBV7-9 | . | CASSSPDRGNTEAFF | TGTGCCAGCAGCTCCCCGGACAGGGGGAACACTGAAGCTTTCTTT
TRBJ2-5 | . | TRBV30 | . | CAWGAVTQYF | TGTGCCTGGGGCGCGGTGACCCAGTACTTC
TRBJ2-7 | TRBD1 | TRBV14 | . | CASDPTGTDLLISSYEQYF | TGTGCCAGCGACCCTACCGGGACAGACCTTCTCATAAGCTCCTACGAGCAGTACTTC
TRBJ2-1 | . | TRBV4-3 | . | CASSHGGGQDRNNEQFF | TGCGCCAGCAGCCACGGTGGGGGCCAAGACAGAAACAATGAGCAGTTCTTC
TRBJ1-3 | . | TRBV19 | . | CASAGEVTAMAGNTIYF | TGTGCCAGTGCCGGGGAAGTTACAGCTATGGCTGGAAACACCATATATTTT
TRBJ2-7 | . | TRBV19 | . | CASSLHSGYEQYF | TGTGCCAGTAGCCTTCACAGCGGGTACGAGCAGTACTTC
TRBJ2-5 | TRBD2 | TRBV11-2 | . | CASSLGVAGDRETQYF | TGTGCCAGCAGCTTAGGGGTAGCGGGGGACCGGGAGACCCAGTACTTC
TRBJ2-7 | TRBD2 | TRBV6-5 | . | CASSSSGLGSYEQYF | TGTGCCAGCAGTTCTAGCGGGTTAGGCTCCTACGAGCAGTACTTC
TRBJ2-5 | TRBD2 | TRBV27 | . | CASSWGGRTQETQYF | TGTGCCAGCAGTTGGGGAGGGAGGACCCAAGAGACCCAGTACTTC
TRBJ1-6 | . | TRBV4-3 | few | CASSQANSPLHF | TGCGCCAGCAGCCAAGCGAATTCACCCCTCCACTTT
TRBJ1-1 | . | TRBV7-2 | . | CASSLGGGRDTEAFF | TGTGCCAGCAGCTTAGGCGGGGGAAGGGACACTGAAGCTTTCTTT
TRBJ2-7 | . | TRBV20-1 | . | CSASSGNTYEQYF | TGCAGTGCTAGTTCCGGGAACACCTACGAGCAGTACTTC
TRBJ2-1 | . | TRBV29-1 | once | CSVSESSYNEQFF | TGCAGCGTTAGCGAGAGCTCCTACAATGAGCAGTTCTTC
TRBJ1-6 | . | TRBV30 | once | CAWSVLGTRNSPLHF | TGTGCCTGGAGTGTACTGGGGACTCGGAATTCACCCCTCCACTTT
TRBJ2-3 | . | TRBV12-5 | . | CASAASGTDTQYF | TGTGCTAGTGCGGCTAGCGGCACAGATACGCAGTATTTT
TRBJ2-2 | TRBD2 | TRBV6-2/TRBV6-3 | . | CASSPPGLAGATGELFF | TGTGCCAGCAGTCCCCCGGGACTAGCGGGGGCTACCGGGGAGCTGTTTTTT
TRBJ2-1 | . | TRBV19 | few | CASSITTKDEQFF | TGTGCCAGTAGTATAACTACCAAAGATGAGCAGTTCTTC
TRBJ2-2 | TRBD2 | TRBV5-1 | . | CASSHRTSGGNTGELFF | TGCGCCAGCAGCCATAGGACTAGCGGGGGGAACACCGGGGAGCTGTTTTTT
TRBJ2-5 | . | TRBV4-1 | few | CASSQDYLRLRQETQYF | TGCGCCAGCAGCCAAGATTATTTGAGACTCCGCCAAGAGACCCAGTACTTC
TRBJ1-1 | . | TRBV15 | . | CATSREVSLGGTEAFF | TGTGCCACCAGCAGAGAGGTCAGCCTAGGAGGAACTGAAGCTTTCTTT
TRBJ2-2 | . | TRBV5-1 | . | CASSYSIERNGELFF | TGCGCCAGCAGCTATTCGATTGAGCGAAACGGGGAGCTGTTTTTT
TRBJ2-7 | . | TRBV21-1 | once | CASSKAWDSSSYEQYF | TGTGCCAGCAGCAAAGCGTGGGACAGTAGCTCCTACGAGCAGTACTTC
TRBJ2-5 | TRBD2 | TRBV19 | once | CASSLIGASGAEQETQYF | TGTGCCAGTAGTCTTATAGGGGCTAGCGGGGCAGAACAAGAGACCCAGTACTTC
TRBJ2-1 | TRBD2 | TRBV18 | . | CASSPLGLAGNEQFF | TGTGCCAGCTCACCGCTCGGACTAGCGGGCAATGAGCAGTTCTTC
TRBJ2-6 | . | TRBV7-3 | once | CASSLRSLSSGANVLTF | TGTGCCAGCAGCTTAAGGTCACTTAGCTCTGGGGCCAACGTCCTGACTTTC
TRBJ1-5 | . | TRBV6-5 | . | CASSDSPGYQPQHF | TGTGCCAGCAGTGACTCCCCCGGGTATCAGCCCCAGCATTTT
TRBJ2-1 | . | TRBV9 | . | CASKGGRLDEQFF | TGTGCCAGCAAGGGGGGGCGGCTTGATGAGCAGTTCTTC
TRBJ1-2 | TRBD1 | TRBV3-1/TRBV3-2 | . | CASSPLTGQGSYTF | TGTGCCAGCAGCCCATTGACCGGACAGGGCAGCTACACCTTC